One and the same sample provided the 29 T cell receptor beta chains below, sequenced in a study of T cell responses to AZD1222 COVID-19 vaccine. Profiling relied on immunoSEQ multiplex PCR, and the TCRdb table lists in-frame clones only, not all of them. Of more than 150,000 clones listed, 80% to 95% are singletons. The sequences come from peripheral blood, collected on day 0 of AZD1222 vaccination. These receptors were collected from an adult in good health.

The CDR3 sequence is CASSLSRAGYTF. The CDR3 coding sequence is TGTGCCAGCAGTTTGTCGAGGGCTGGCTACACCTTC. The J gene is TRBJ1-2, the V gene TRBV12-3 or TRBV12-4; D ambiguous. This CDR3 region has 12 residues. V dropped 3 bases and J dropped 7 bases, with 9 bases sitting between them.

The chain recombines TRBV11-2 with TRBJ1-6; 8 nucleotides align to TRBD1. This CDR3 has 16 residues. With V trimmed by 3 bases and J by 9 bases, 10 bases remained unmatched. Germline CDR1 reads SGHAT; CDR2 reads FQNNGV. The CDR3 here is CASSLPSRGQRSPLHF. The CDR3 DNA reads as TGTGCCAGCAGCTTGCCCTCCAGGGGGCAACGTTCACCCCTCCACTTT.

This clone is medium-sized. V is TRBV30 and J is TRBJ1-1, with 9 bases aligning to TRBD1. This CDR3 comprises 15 residues. The V gene end was trimmed by 6 bases and the J gene end by 3 bases; junction bases not matched to a gene: 11. The germline V gene has CDR1 GTSNPN and CDR2 SVGIG (reference sequence). Written as DNA, the CDR3 is TGTGCCTGTGACTTATACAGGGGGCAGGACACTGAAGCTTTCTTT. Its translation is CACDLYRGQDTEAFF.

This chain uses TRBV18 with TRBJ1-5, with 8 bases lining up with TRBD1. Trimming took 5 bases from V and 6 from J; bases not matched to a gene: 9. This CDR3 has 15 residues. Germline V gives CDR1 KGHSH, CDR2 LQKENI. The chain's CDR3 is CASSSDRGGSQPQHF. In nucleotides, the CDR3 is TGTGCCAGCTCATCCGACAGGGGAGGATCTCAGCCCCAGCATTTT. Complete variable domain (other parts from reference TRBV18 and TRBJ1-5): NAGVMQNPRHLVRRRGQEARLRCSPMKGHSHVYWYRQLPEEGLKFMVYLQKENIIDESGMPKERFSAEFPKEGPSILRIQQVVRGDSAAYFCASSSDRGGSQPQHFGDGTRLSIL.

J is TRBJ1-5 and V is TRBV19, with a possible D match to TRBD1 (5 bases). The CDR3 spans 13 residues. Germline lookup yields CDR1 LNHDA and CDR2 SQIVND (reference sequence). Trimming pared 8 bases from V and 2 bases from J, leaving 10 bases between. CDR3 amino acids: CASSGPGNQPQHF. The CDR3 DNA is TGTGCCAGTTCGGGACCTGGCAATCAGCCCCAGCATTTT.

V gene TRBV11-1 combines with J gene TRBJ1-5; 7 bases map to TRBD1. The CDR3 length is 16 residues. Germline loops: CDR1 SGHAT, CDR2 FQDESV (reference sequence). V lost 4 bases and J lost 3; bases outside the gene matches: 9. This CDR3 reads CASSSLRTGTNQPQHF. The CDR3 DNA reads TGTGCCAGCAGCTCCCTTAGGACAGGTACCAATCAGCCCCAGCATTTT.

J is TRBJ1-1 and V is TRBV27; no reliable D call. The CDR3 sequence is 13 residues long. V was pared by 5 bases and J by 0 bases, with 7 bases between. CDR1 is MNHEY, CDR2 SMNVEV, per germline (reference sequence). The CDR3 region is CASSVFMNTEAFF. As DNA, the CDR3 is TGTGCCAGCAGTGTATTCATGAACACTGAAGCTTTCTTT.

The J gene is TRBJ2-1, the V gene TRBV24-1; D unresolved. Per germline, CDR1 KGHDR and CDR2 SFDVKD. The CDR3 spans 18 residues. V gave up 3 bases and J gave up 4 bases, with 21 bases separating them. This CDR3 is CATSDPDSDPWAYNEQFF. The CDR3, as DNA: TGTGCCACCAGTGATCCAGATTCGGACCCCTGGGCTTACAATGAGCAGTTCTTC.

This chain connects TRBV28 to TRBJ1-1; 7 bases agree with TRBD1. With 3 bases clipped from V and 2 bases from J, the junction kept 15 bases outside the gene matches. In germline, CDR1 is MDHEN, CDR2 SYDVKM. This CDR3 has 18 residues. The CDR3 loop reads CASSFPPFRQGKNTEAFF. CDR3 nucleotide sequence: TGTGCCAGCAGTTTCCCCCCCTTCCGACAGGGTAAAAACACTGAAGCTTTCTTT.

The CDR3 spells CASSLEGRYGYTF. In DNA, the CDR3 is TGTGCCAGCAGTTTGGAGGGAAGGTATGGCTACACCTTC. This chain links TRBV12-3 or TRBV12-4 with TRBJ1-2; D ambiguous. The CDR3 totals 13 residues. The germline V and J ends were trimmed by 3 bases and 5 bases, with 10 bases remaining between them.

The rearrangement joins TRBV27 to TRBJ2-1, with TRBD2 matching over 11 bases. Per the germline V gene, CDR1 is MNHEY and CDR2 is SMNVEV (reference sequence). The CDR3 consists of 15 residues. V was clipped by 6 bases and J by 2 bases; unmatched bases: 3. The CDR3 is CASSVAGGPYNEQFF. The CDR3 nucleotides read TGTGCCAGCAGCGTAGCGGGAGGGCCCTACAATGAGCAGTTCTTC.

CDR3: CASSHVGMGDGYTF. DNA of the CDR3: TGTGCCAGCAGCCACGTGGGAATGGGCGATGGCTACACCTTC. This sequence joins TRBV5-4 and TRBJ1-2, with no clear D. Trimming removed 4 bases at V and 6 bases at J, with 16 bases between. The CDR3 runs 14 residues. From germline, CDR1 is SGHNT and CDR2 YYREEE (reference sequence).

This clone has just one count. CDR3 sequence (DNA): TGTGCCAGCAGACCGGGACAGAGCCTTGAGCAGTTCTTC. Protein product: CASRPGQSLEQFF. The rearrangement uses TRBV2 and TRBJ2-1; 7 bases fit TRBD1. Trimming took 6 bases from V and 9 from J; bases not matched to a gene: 8. There are 13 residues in the CDR3. CDR1 and CDR2 from the germline V gene are SNHLY and FYNNEI.

The chain employs TRBV24-1 and TRBJ1-1; 9 bases line up with TRBD1. This CDR3 has 15 residues. Trimming cost V 7 bases and J 4 bases; bases outside gene matches: 9. Germline V gives CDR1 KGHDR, CDR2 SFDVKD. This CDR3 reads CATSLSGQGSTEAFF. The CDR3, as DNA: TGTGCCACCAGCCTCTCAGGACAGGGGTCCACTGAAGCTTTCTTT.

This clone was found once. This rearrangement joins TRBV6-5 to TRBJ2-1; 9 positions agree with TRBD2. CDR1 and CDR2 (germline): MNHEY, SVGAGI. The CDR3 length is 14 residues. Losses at the gene ends were 8 bases for V and 7 bases for J; bases not matched to a gene: 9. The CDR3 nucleotides read TGTGCCAGCTCCCCCGCGGGGGGGCTTAATGAGCAGTTCTTC. Translated: CASSPAGGLNEQFF.

By frequency in the sample, this clone is medium-sized. The rearrangement joins TRBV9 to TRBJ2-5; 9 nucleotides align to TRBD2. The J segment lost 4 bases and the V segment lost 4 bases, leaving 8 bases of the junction unmatched. CDR1 and CDR2 from the germline V gene are SGDLS and YYNGEE. This CDR3 is built from 15 residues. Here the CDR3 DNA reads TGTGCCAGCAGCCCGAGCGGGGGGCGGGGAGAGACCCAGTACTTC. It specifies CASSPSGGRGETQYF.

This rearrangement joins TRBV5-4 to TRBJ1-1, with TRBD1 as a possible D gene (6 bases). Germline assignment: CDR1 SGHNT and CDR2 YYREEE (reference sequence). V gave up 9 bases and J gave up 1 base, with 13 bases separating them. The CDR3 is 13 amino acids. Written as DNA, the CDR3 is TGTGCCACCAAGACAGGAGGGAACACTGAAGCTTTCTTT. The encoded protein is CATKTGGNTEAFF.

This clone was counted a single time. J is TRBJ2-1 and V is TRBV30; 8 bases map to TRBD2. V dropped 4 bases and J dropped 8; count of bases not matched to a gene: 13. The CDR3 covers 15 residues. Germline CDR1 and CDR2: GTSNPN and SVGIG (reference sequence). This CDR3 reads CAWTHTGGERDEQFF. The CDR3 DNA is TGTGCCTGGACCCATACCGGGGGGGAGAGGGATGAGCAGTTCTTC.

This clone is a singleton in its sample. V is TRBV11-3 and J is TRBJ2-2; D gene uncertain. The CDR3 extends over 14 amino acids. CDR1 is SGHNT and CDR2 is YENEEA in the germline V gene. With 5 bases removed from V and 1 base from J, the gap between germline ends came to 8 bases. CDR3 in amino acids: CASSNRQNTGELFF. The DNA for the CDR3 is TGTGCCAGCAGCAACCGTCAGAACACCGGGGAGCTGTTTTTT.

The chain is built from TRBV3-1 (or the pseudogene TRBV3-2) and TRBJ1-4, with D perhaps TRBD1 (5 bases). In germline, CDR1 is LGHDT, CDR2 YNNKEL (reference sequence). V lost 1 base and J lost 1, with 7 bases in between. The length of the CDR3 is 15 residues. The DNA for the CDR3 is TGTGCCAGCAGCCAAGCAGGGTTAACTAATGAAAAACTGTTTTTT. Amino acid sequence: CASSQAGLTNEKLFF.

The DNA for the CDR3 is TGTGCCAGTAGTGACGGCGGCCTCGGGACAGGGGAAGGAGAAAAACTGTTTTTT. This gives the protein CASSDGGLGTGEGEKLFF. The chain carries TRBV19 and TRBJ1-4, with 10 bases lining up with TRBD1. The V gene's germline CDR1 is LNHDA and CDR2 SQIVND (reference sequence). The CDR3 sequence is 18 residues long. J was trimmed by 8 bases and V by 5 bases; bases with no gene match: 17. Full variable domain (missing parts from reference TRBV19 and TRBJ1-4): DGGITQSPKYLFRKEGQNVTLSCEQNLNHDAMYWYRQDPGQGLRLIYYSQIVNDFQKGDIAEGYSVSREKKESFPLTVTSAQKNPTAFYLCASSDGGLGTGEGEKLFFGSGTQLSVL.

This clone occurred once. The chain links TRBV6-1 to TRBJ1-2; 10 bases map to TRBD1. This CDR3 has 17 amino acids. CDR1 MNHNS and CDR2 SASEGT come from the germline V gene. V trimming: 4 bases; J trimming: 8 bases; junction bases outside the gene matches: 16. The CDR3 reads CASSGGRDRGHRGGYTF. The CDR3 DNA reads as TGTGCCAGCAGTGGGGGCCGGGACAGGGGCCACCGGGGCGGCTACACCTTC.

The chain links TRBV9 to TRBJ1-1; D ambiguous. Trimming took 0 bases from V and 0 from J, leaving 9 bases between them. There are 15 residues in the CDR3. CDR1 is SGDLS and CDR2 is YYNGEE in the germline V gene. The CDR3 reads CASSVDNLMNTEAFF. CDR3 DNA: TGTGCCAGCAGCGTAGATAACCTAATGAACACTGAAGCTTTCTTT.

The chain has TRBV4-1 and TRBJ2-1; 10 bases align to TRBD2. The CDR3 consists of 16 residues. From germline, CDR1 is MGHRA and CDR2 YSYEKL. The J segment lost 7 bases and the V segment lost 0 bases, leaving 6 bases of the junction unmatched. CDR3 DNA sequence: TGCGCCAGCAGCCAAGAGAGCGCTAGCGGGAGTAATGAGCAGTTCTTC. It specifies CASSQESASGSNEQFF.

The V call is TRBV7-2, the J call TRBJ2-7, with D perhaps matching TRBD2 (6 bases). Germline CDR1 is SGHTA and CDR2 is FQGNSA. This CDR3 contains 14 residues. V lost 3 bases to trimming and J lost 5 bases, with 14 bases between them. CDR3 coding DNA: TGTGCCAGCAGCTTTGGGACTCGTACCCACGAGCAGTACTTC. Residues: CASSFGTRTHEQYF.

The rearrangement uses TRBV18 and TRBJ2-7; D tentatively fits TRBD1 or TRBD2 (5 bases each). V lost 2 bases and J 1 base, leaving 9 bases between the germline ends. Germline assignment: CDR1 KGHSH and CDR2 LQKENI. This CDR3 is built from 14 residues. The CDR3 DNA sequence: TGTGCCAGCTCACCAGGGACCCAGTCCTACGAGCAGTACTTC. Amino acids: CASSPGTQSYEQYF.

V is TRBV6-5 and J is TRBJ1-1, with 7 bases identical to TRBD1. Trimming at V came to 6 bases and at J to 0 bases, leaving 7 bases not matched to a gene. This CDR3 is 15 amino acids long. The germline V gene encodes CDR1 MNHEY and CDR2 SVGAGI. The CDR3 sequence is CASRLRQGMNTEAFF. In DNA form, the CDR3 reads TGTGCCAGCAGACTGAGACAGGGCATGAACACTGAAGCTTTCTTT.

V and J are TRBV6-5 and TRBJ1-5, with a weak D call TRBD1 (6 bases). This CDR3 spans 13 amino acids. The ends were cut back, 6 bases at V and 3 bases at J, with 9 bases in the middle. Germline values: CDR1 MNHEY, CDR2 SVGAGI. In DNA form, the CDR3 reads TGTGCCAGCAGGGACAGACTCAATCAGCCCCAGCATTTT. Its protein product is CASRDRLNQPQHF.

This chain uses TRBV7-9 with TRBJ1-1; D uncertain. V dropped 1 base and J dropped 7 bases, with 7 bases sitting between them. CDR1 SEHNR and CDR2 FQNEAQ come from the germline V gene (reference sequence). This CDR3 spans 12 amino acids. Here the CDR3 DNA reads TGTGCCAGCAGCTTAGAGGTCGGTGAAGCTTTCTTT. This translates into CASSLEVGEAFF.